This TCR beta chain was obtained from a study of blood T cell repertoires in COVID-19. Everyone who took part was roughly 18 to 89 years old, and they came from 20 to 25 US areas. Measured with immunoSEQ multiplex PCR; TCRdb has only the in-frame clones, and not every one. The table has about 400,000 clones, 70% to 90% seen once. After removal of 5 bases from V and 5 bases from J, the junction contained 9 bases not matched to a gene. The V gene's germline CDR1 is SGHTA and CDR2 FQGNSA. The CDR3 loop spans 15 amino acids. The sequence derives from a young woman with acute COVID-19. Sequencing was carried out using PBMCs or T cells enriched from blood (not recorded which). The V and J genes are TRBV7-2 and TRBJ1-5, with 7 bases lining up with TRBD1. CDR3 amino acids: CASSQTGQSYQPQHF. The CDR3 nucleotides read TGTGCCAGCAGCCAGACGGGACAGAGTTATCAGCCCCAGCATTTT. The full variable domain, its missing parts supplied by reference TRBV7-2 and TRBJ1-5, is GAGVSQSPSNKVTEKGKDVELRCDPISGHTALYWYRQSLGQGLEFLIYFQGNSAPDKSGLPSDRFSAERTGGSVSTLTIQRTQQEDSAVYLCASSQTGQSYQPQHFGDGTRLSIL.